This record looks at one T cell receptor (beta chain) sequence and its context. In the study's own analysis: Amplifying reference gene primers gave estimates of nucleated cell counts. This table comes from immunoSEQ multiplex PCR, and its TCRdb copy is limited to in-frame clones, with some not included. D and trimming come from the DNA, and the V and J calls and clone size come from that table. There are 84,000 or so clones in the sample; roughly 84% occur only once, and over 9% lies in the top ten. The data were taken from a study of blood T cell repertoires in COVID-19. Study-level information: The origin of the acute and convalescent COVID-19 samples was the United States, Italy and Spain. PBMCs, B-cell-depleted T cells, or T cells provided the cDNA or gDNA that made up the material.

The junction had 3 bases not matched to a gene; V was cut back by 4 bases and J by 4 bases. Germline values: CDR1 SGHRS, CDR2 YFSETQ. The length of the CDR3 is 15 residues. The chain employs TRBV5-1 and TRBJ1-6, with 9 bases that match TRBD1. Material: peripheral blood. This TCR derives from a man in his 70s with acute or convalescent COVID-19. The CDR3 here is CASSEGQGYNSPLHF. CDR3 sequence (DNA): TGCGCCAGCAGCGAGGGACAGGGTTATAATTCACCCCTCCACTTT.